This is a list of T cell receptor beta chains from one sample in a study of T cell responses to AZD1222 COVID-19 vaccine. The assay was immunoSEQ multiplex PCR, and TCRdb's table has in-frame clones only and misses some. The repertoire holds more than 100,000 clones, with roughly 90% as singletons. Sequences were derived from peripheral blood, sampled on day 0 of AZD1222 vaccination. The origin of the receptors is an adult in good health. The CDR3 runs from the conserved cysteine through the conserved F or W. The D gene is left open where the match is weak. Clone sizes are given selectively: once, few, many, or a class where the clone is expanded.

V: TRBV7-6; J: TRBJ2-3; D: NA; size: once; DNA: TGTGCCAGCAGCCTCGGACTATCAAGCACAGATACGCAGTATTTT; CDR3: CASSLGLSSTDTQYF
V: TRBV28; J: TRBJ2-1; D: TRBD2; size: NA; DNA: TGTGCCAGCAGGGGCGGGGGGGGCGTTGATGAGCAGTTCTTC; CDR3: CASRGGGGVDEQFF
V: TRBV24-1; J: TRBJ2-3; D: TRBD2; size: NA; DNA: TGTGCCACCTCGCTAGCGGGGGGCACAGATACGCAGTATTTT; CDR3: CATSLAGGTDTQYF
V: TRBV2; J: TRBJ1-1; D: TRBD1; size: few; DNA: TGTGCCAGCGACCTGGGGCTAGGACAGGGCATCGCTGAAGCTTTCTTT; CDR3: CASDLGLGQGIAEAFF
V: TRBV12-3/TRBV12-4; J: TRBJ2-2; D: NA; size: NA; DNA: TGTGCCAGCAGTTACCGTCCCGGGGAGCTGTTTTTT; CDR3: CASSYRPGELFF
V: TRBV6-6; J: TRBJ2-7; D: TRBD2; size: NA; DNA: TGTGCCAGCAGGGGACTAGCGGGGGGGCGAGGCGAGCAGTACTTC; CDR3: CASRGLAGGRGEQYF
V: TRBV9; J: TRBJ1-3; D: NA; size: NA; DNA: TGTGCCAGCAGCCCTACGGCGACCGGAAACACCATATATTTT; CDR3: CASSPTATGNTIYF
V: TRBV27; J: TRBJ1-2; D: TRBD1; size: NA; DNA: TGTGCCAGCAGGGGGGCGGGACAGGGGGTTACTATTGGCTACACCTTC; CDR3: CASRGAGQGVTIGYTF
V: TRBV6-5; J: TRBJ1-5; D: NA; size: NA; DNA: TGTGCCAGCAGTTACGGGCGGGCAAATCAGCCCCAGCATTTT; CDR3: CASSYGRANQPQHF
V: TRBV9; J: TRBJ1-1; D: NA; size: NA; DNA: TGTGCCAGCAGCCCGGGGCCGGGCCGGAACACTGAAGCTTTCTTT; CDR3: CASSPGPGRNTEAFF
V: TRBV7-2; J: TRBJ2-5; D: TRBD1; size: NA; DNA: TGTGCCAGCAGCAAGACAGGGGTTCCAGAGACCCAGTACTTC; CDR3: CASSKTGVPETQYF
V: TRBV15; J: TRBJ1-2; D: NA; size: NA; DNA: TGTGCCACCAGCAGAGTGGAGAACTATGGCTACACCTTC; CDR3: CATSRVENYGYTF
V: TRBV11-2; J: TRBJ2-7; D: NA; size: NA; DNA: TGTGCCAGCAGCCAAAACCGATACGAGCAGTACTTC; CDR3: CASSQNRYEQYF
V: TRBV4-2; J: TRBJ2-5; D: TRBD2; size: NA; DNA: TGTGCCAGCAGCCAACGGCGGGGGAAGAAGGAAGAGACCCAGTACTTC; CDR3: CASSQRRGKKEETQYF
V: TRBV10-3; J: TRBJ2-7; D: TRBD2; size: NA; DNA: TGTGCCATCAGTGAGTCGACGGGGGGCTACGAGCAGTACTTC; CDR3: CAISESTGGYEQYF
V: TRBV28; J: TRBJ1-2; D: TRBD1; size: NA; DNA: TGTGCCAGCAGGACAGGGGACTTTCTCTATGGCTACACCTTC; CDR3: CASRTGDFLYGYTF
V: TRBV27; J: TRBJ2-7; D: NA; size: NA; DNA: TGTGCCAGCAGTTTTTCTAGCTCCTACGAGCAGTACTTC; CDR3: CASSFSSSYEQYF
V: TRBV14; J: TRBJ1-2; D: NA; size: NA; DNA: TGTGCCAGCAGCCAGACGCTTCGAGGCTACACCTTC; CDR3: CASSQTLRGYTF
V: TRBV5-5; J: TRBJ2-1; D: NA; size: NA; DNA: TGTGCCAGCAGCTTCATCCGGGAACCAGGAGGGCAGTTCTTC; CDR3: CASSFIREPGGQFF
V: TRBV7-3; J: TRBJ1-1; D: TRBD1; size: NA; DNA: TGTGCCAGCAGCTTAGGGCGGGACAGTAAAGCTTTCTTT; CDR3: CASSLGRDSKAFF
V: TRBV5-1; J: TRBJ2-1; D: TRBD1; size: NA; DNA: TGCGCCAGCGGCATATCAGGGGGCCCAGCGATCAATGAGCAGTTCTTC; CDR3: CASGISGGPAINEQFF
V: TRBV28; J: TRBJ1-2; D: TRBD1; size: NA; DNA: TGTGCCAGCAGTTTATTAACTGGGACAGGCAATTATGGCTACACCTTC; CDR3: CASSLLTGTGNYGYTF
V: TRBV18; J: TRBJ1-2; D: TRBD1; size: NA; DNA: TGTGCCAGCTCACCAACGGGAGGGGGCGAAGGCTACACCTTC; CDR3: CASSPTGGGEGYTF
V: TRBV4-1; J: TRBJ2-3; D: NA; size: NA; DNA: TGCGCCAGCAGCCAAGACAGAGGCGGGCACCGCACAGATACGCAGTATTTT; CDR3: CASSQDRGGHRTDTQYF
V: TRBV19; J: TRBJ2-3; D: TRBD2; size: NA; DNA: TGTGCCAGTAGCCCCTCGGGGGGGGATACGCAGTATTTT; CDR3: CASSPSGGDTQYF
V: TRBV7-2; J: TRBJ2-5; D: NA; size: NA; DNA: TGTGCCAGCAGCTCCAGGGGTGGGGAGACCCAGTACTTC; CDR3: CASSSRGGETQYF
V: TRBV28; J: TRBJ1-4; D: NA; size: few; DNA: TGTGCCAGCAGTTTGCCAAGCTGGAAGATTGGGAAACTGTTTTTT; CDR3: CASSLPSWKIGKLFF
V: TRBV30; J: TRBJ2-3; D: NA; size: NA; DNA: TGTGCCTGGACGGGACGAAGCACAGATACGCAGTATTTT; CDR3: CAWTGRSTDTQYF
V: TRBV3-1/TRBV3-2; J: TRBJ2-7; D: NA; size: NA; DNA: TGTGCCAGCAGCCAAGCGGGGTCCTACGAGCAGTACTTC; CDR3: CASSQAGSYEQYF
V: TRBV27; J: TRBJ2-3; D: NA; size: NA; DNA: TGTGCCAGCAGTTTATGGGACGGTAGCACAGATACGCAGTATTTT; CDR3: CASSLWDGSTDTQYF
V: TRBV5-1; J: TRBJ2-2; D: NA; size: NA; DNA: TGCGCCAGCAGCCCGGACACCATAACCGGGGAGCTGTTTTTT; CDR3: CASSPDTITGELFF
V: TRBV19; J: TRBJ2-1; D: NA; size: NA; DNA: TGTGCCAGTAGTTACGGGACTTCCTACTACAATGAGCAGTTCTTC; CDR3: CASSYGTSYYNEQFF
V: TRBV3-1/TRBV3-2; J: TRBJ1-4; D: NA; size: NA; DNA: TGTGCCAGCAGCCAAGATCCCCAGATGGGCGAGCTGTTTTTT; CDR3: CASSQDPQMGELFF
V: TRBV27; J: TRBJ2-5; D: NA; size: NA; DNA: TGTGCCAGCAGTTTGGGGTCAGGTGGGGGGAAGACCCAGTACTTC; CDR3: CASSLGSGGGKTQYF
V: TRBV6-2/TRBV6-3; J: TRBJ1-2; D: NA; size: NA; DNA: TGTGCCAGCAGTCCACGGGCGAACAGGGCCGGCTACACCTTC; CDR3: CASSPRANRAGYTF
V: TRBV18; J: TRBJ1-6; D: NA; size: NA; DNA: TGTGCCAGCTCACCACCAAGAGTTAATTCACCCCTCCACTTT; CDR3: CASSPPRVNSPLHF
V: TRBV19; J: TRBJ2-4; D: TRBD2; size: NA; DNA: TGTGCCAGTACCTCGACTAGCGGGGGGGCCTGGGCCAAAAACATTCAGTACTTC; CDR3: CASTSTSGGAWAKNIQYF
V: TRBV2; J: TRBJ1-6; D: NA; size: once; DNA: TGTGCCAGCGGGGCTGGGTCCGGACAGCCTCATTCACCCCTCCACTTT; CDR3: CASGAGSGQPHSPLHF
V: TRBV28; J: TRBJ2-5; D: TRBD2; size: NA; DNA: TGTGCCAGCAGTCCCCCGGGGGGGACCCAGTACTTC; CDR3: CASSPPGGTQYF
V: TRBV20-1; J: TRBJ1-2; D: NA; size: NA; DNA: TGCAGTGCTAGTGAAGGGTATGGGTATGGCTACACCTTC; CDR3: CSASEGYGYGYTF
V: TRBV5-4; J: TRBJ1-2; D: NA; size: NA; DNA: TGTGCCAGCAGCTTGGGATCGCCTACAGGGAACTATGGCTACACCTTC; CDR3: CASSLGSPTGNYGYTF
V: TRBV27; J: TRBJ2-1; D: NA; size: NA; DNA: TGTGCCAGCAGTTTGTTGGGACCGACCCGGACAGGATCATCCATGGGGGGAGAGCAGTTCTTC; CDR3: CASSLLGPTRTGSSMGGEQFF
V: TRBV28; J: TRBJ2-7; D: TRBD1; size: NA; DNA: TGTGCCAGCAGCCGTCCGGGACAGGGGGGCTCCTACGAGCAGTACTTC; CDR3: CASSRPGQGGSYEQYF
V: TRBV30; J: TRBJ2-7; D: NA; size: few; DNA: TGTGCCTGGTGCTCAGGACTCCCGAGCTCCTACGAGCAGTACTTC; CDR3: CAWCSGLPSSYEQYF
V: TRBV19; J: TRBJ1-6; D: NA; size: NA; DNA: TGTGCCAGTGGCCGGGGGGCACCAGGCTCCTATAATTCACCCCTCCACTTT; CDR3: CASGRGAPGSYNSPLHF
V: TRBV12-5; J: TRBJ1-1; D: TRBD1; size: NA; DNA: TGTGCTAGTGGTTTGACAGGGGGCCTAGGAGCTTTCTTT; CDR3: CASGLTGGLGAFF